Listed below are T cell receptor beta chains from one sample, sequenced in a study of T cells in Graves' hyperthyroidism and ophthalmopathy. TCRdb itself ran the multiplex PCR reads through MiXCR, one entry per CDR3 protein. The table lists around 350,000 distinct CDR3 sequences, 15% of them singletons. The sequencing sample was made of blood. The source of these receptors is a woman between 55 and 75 years old with Graves' ophthalmopathy. Each CDR3 is given with its conserved first and last residue. A D gene is named only where the DNA matches it firmly. Clone size is given for some rows only: seen once, a few or many times, or a class if the clone is expanded.

- - TRBJ1-1 TRBV9 CASSVVRGGNTEAFF TGTGCCAGCAGCGTAGTCAGGGGTGGGAACACTGAAGCTTTCTTT
many TRBD1 TRBJ2-4 TRBV2 CASSAGQGAENIQYF TGTGCCAGCAGTGCCGGACAGGGGGCGGAAAACATTCAGTACTTC
many - TRBJ2-3 TRBV11-2 CASSLASLGLRDTQYF TGTGCCAGCAGCTTAGCTAGTCTCGGTCTAAGGGATACGCAGTATTTT
many - TRBJ2-3 TRBV7-8 CASSPLVTDTQYF TGTGCCAGCAGCCCACTCGTCACAGATACGCAGTATTTT
- - TRBJ2-3 TRBV11-2 CATGPGQGDTQYF TGTGCCACCGGCCCGGGGCAGGGCGATACGCAGTATTTT
- - TRBJ2-6 TRBV7-3 CASSLSPYSGANVLTF TGTGCCAGCAGCTTAAGTCCGTACTCTGGGGCCAACGTCCTGACTTTC
many TRBD1 TRBJ1-6 TRBV12-3/TRBV12-4 CASSLGIGTGSSPLHF TGTGCCAGCAGTTTAGGGATCGGGACAGGGAGTTCACCCCTCCACTTT
few TRBD2 TRBJ2-7 TRBV12-3/TRBV12-4 CASSPRLAGGPSYEQYF TGTGCCAGCAGTCCCCGACTAGCGGGAGGGCCTTCTTACGAGCAGTACTTC
few - TRBJ2-4 TRBV14 CARPRTDDEAGLAKNIQYF TGTGCCAGACCACGGACTGACGACGAGGCGGGCCTAGCCAAAAACATTCAGTACTTC
- - TRBJ2-3 TRBV7-3 CASSLGGQSADTQYF TGTGCCAGCAGCTTAGGGGGCCAGTCGGCAGATACGCAGTATTTT
many TRBD2 TRBJ2-3 TRBV5-1 CASSPGLAGGTRTTDTQYF TGCGCCAGCAGCCCGGGACTAGCGGGAGGAACCCGGACCACAGATACGCAGTATTTT
many TRBD1 TRBJ2-7 TRBV28 CASSLGTVYEQYF TGTGCCAGCAGTTTGGGGACAGTCTACGAGCAGTACTTC
many TRBD2 TRBJ2-3 TRBV6-1 CASSFDPRDYRTDTQYF TGTGCCAGCAGTTTCGATCCTAGGGACTACCGCACAGATACGCAGTATTTT
many - TRBJ2-7 TRBV28 CASSSQGVQYF TGTGCCAGCAGTTCACAGGGTGTGCAGTACTTC
few TRBD1 TRBJ2-7 TRBV29-1 CSVLPTGTYEQYF TGCAGCGTTCTACCGACAGGGACCTACGAGCAGTACTTC
many TRBD2 TRBJ2-1 TRBV11-2 CASSLEVAGAYEQFF TGTGCCAGCAGCTTAGAGGTAGCGGGAGCCTATGAGCAGTTCTTC
many - TRBJ1-5 TRBV28 CASSLNLLSNQPQHF TGTGCCAGCAGTTTAAACCTTCTCAGCAATCAGCCCCAGCATTTT
many TRBD1 TRBJ1-6 TRBV27 CASKTGVNSPLHF TGTGCCAGCAAAACAGGGGTCAATTCACCCCTCCACTTT
few - TRBJ2-7 TRBV24-1 CATSEAGYEQYF TGTGCCACCAGTGAGGCCGGATACGAGCAGTACTTC
many - TRBJ1-3 TRBV4-2 CASSQVDRTGNTIYF TGTGCCAGCAGCCAAGTCGACAGGACCGGAAACACCATATATTTT
few - TRBJ2-3 TRBV6-1 CASRTGLSTDTQYF TGTGCCAGCAGAACCGGACTTAGCACAGATACGCAGTATTTT
few - TRBJ2-1 TRBV15 CATSRDWFVEQFF TGTGCCACCAGCAGAGATTGGTTTGTTGAGCAGTTCTTC
many - TRBJ1-1 TRBV28 CASTITQGNTEAFF TGTGCCAGCACCATAACCCAGGGGAACACTGAAGCTTTCTTT
many - TRBJ2-2 TRBV2 CASSDQGWNTGELFF TGTGCCAGCAGTGACCAGGGGTGGAACACCGGGGAGCTGTTTTTT
few - TRBJ2-1 TRBV7-9 CASSLDVNGQFF TGTGCCAGCAGCTTAGACGTCAATGGGCAGTTCTTC
- - TRBJ2-1 TRBV15 CATSRDRGEKQFF TGTGCCACCAGCAGAGATCGGGGCGAAAAGCAGTTCTTC
few - TRBJ1-5 TRBV6-1 CASRDSGGNQPQHF TGTGCCAGCAGAGACTCTGGGGGCAATCAGCCCCAGCATTTT
many - TRBJ2-5 TRBV30 CAWSQPGLPETQYF TGTGCCTGGAGTCAACCGGGACTCCCAGAGACCCAGTACTTC
many - TRBJ2-1 TRBV3-1 CASSQPYNEQFF TGTGCCAGCAGCCAGCCCTACAATGAGCAGTTCTTC
- TRBD1 TRBJ1-1 TRBV3-1 CASSRAGTVNTEAFF TGTGCCAGCAGCCGAGCCGGGACAGTGAACACCGAAGCTTTCTTT
many - TRBJ2-3 TRBV20-1 CSTSWGGDTDTQYF TGCAGTACCTCTTGGGGGGGCGACACAGATACGCAGTATTTT
- TRBD1 TRBJ2-7 TRBV9 CASSVAGQGAIYEQHF TGTGCCAGCAGCGTAGCGGGACAGGGGGCAATCTACGAGCAGCACTTC
many TRBD2 TRBJ2-5 TRBV7-9 CASRGSSGSVETQYF TGTGCCAGCAGGGGGAGCAGCGGGAGTGTGGAGACCCAGTACTTC
many - TRBJ2-7 TRBV6-5 CASSYATESSYEQYF TGTGCCAGCAGTTACGCGACCGAAAGCTCCTACGAGCAGTACTTC
- - TRBJ2-1 TRBV10-3 CAISELPSSYNEQFF TGTGCCATCAGTGAACTTCCCAGCTCCTACAATGAGCAGTTCTTC
few - TRBJ2-1 TRBV15 CATSREGGRRWFYNEQFF TGTGCCACCAGCAGAGAGGGCGGACGGCGCTGGTTTTACAATGAGCAGTTCTTC
- - TRBJ2-3 TRBV28 CASRPGGGDTDTQYF TGTGCCAGCAGACCTGGGGGGGGCGACACAGATACGCAGTATTTT
many TRBD2 TRBJ2-1 TRBV3-1 CASSQDAGGGGYNEQFF TGTGCCAGCAGCCAAGATGCGGGCGGCGGGGGGTACAATGAGCAGTTCTTC
- - TRBJ1-4 TRBV5-4 CASSFSGTGRLATNEKLFF TGTGCCAGCAGCTTTTCCGGGACCGGTCGCCTTGCAACTAATGAAAAACTGTTTTTT
few - TRBJ1-2 TRBV3-1 CASSRTGDYGYTF TGTGCCAGCAGCCGTACAGGAGACTATGGCTACACCTTC
once TRBD1 TRBJ1-2 TRBV5-1 CASSSQPGGFGYTF TGCGCCAGCAGCTCCCAGCCAGGGGGGTTCGGCTACACCTTC
many - TRBJ2-5 TRBV20-1 CSAGAGSETQYF TGCAGTGCTGGGGCCGGATCAGAGACCCAGTACTTC
- TRBD2 TRBJ2-2 TRBV14 CASRKAGGNTGELFF TGTGCCAGCAGGAAAGCGGGAGGGAACACCGGGGAGCTGTTTTTT
many - TRBJ1-2 TRBV20-1 CSATSGANYGYTF TGCAGTGCGACCTCCGGAGCTAACTATGGCTACACCTTC
many - TRBJ2-1 TRBV30 CAWVTGTSYNEQFF TGTGCCTGGGTAACCGGGACATCTTACAATGAGCAGTTCTTC
few - TRBJ1-4 TRBV28 CASSSPDSTNEKLFF TGTGCCAGCAGCTCTCCCGATTCAACTAATGAAAAACTGTTTTTT
- - TRBJ1-1 TRBV12-3/TRBV12-4 CASSFPGQEAFF TGTGCCAGCAGTTTCCCCGGACAGGAAGCTTTCTTT
many - TRBJ2-1 TRBV6-1 CASSEVMGSTGNEQFF TGTGCCAGCAGTGAAGTTATGGGATCAACGGGCAATGAGCAGTTCTTC
many - TRBJ2-1 TRBV28 CASSYSVVFNEQFF TGTGCCAGCAGCTACTCGGTCGTATTTAATGAGCAGTTCTTC
many TRBD1 TRBJ2-3 TRBV20-1 CSSRGRTDTQYF TGCAGCTCCAGGGGGCGGACAGATACGCAGTATTTT
many - TRBJ2-7 TRBV20-1 CSARHGSYEQYF TGCAGTGCTAGACACGGATCCTACGAGCAGTACTTC
- TRBD2 TRBJ2-1 TRBV5-4 CASSLRSSGSYNEQFF TGTGCCAGCAGCTTGAGGTCTAGCGGGAGTTACAATGAGCAGTTCTTC
- - TRBJ2-4 TRBV13 CASSLVRGPRENIQYF TGTGCCAGCAGCTTAGTACGGGGGCCTCGGGAAAACATTCAGTACTTC